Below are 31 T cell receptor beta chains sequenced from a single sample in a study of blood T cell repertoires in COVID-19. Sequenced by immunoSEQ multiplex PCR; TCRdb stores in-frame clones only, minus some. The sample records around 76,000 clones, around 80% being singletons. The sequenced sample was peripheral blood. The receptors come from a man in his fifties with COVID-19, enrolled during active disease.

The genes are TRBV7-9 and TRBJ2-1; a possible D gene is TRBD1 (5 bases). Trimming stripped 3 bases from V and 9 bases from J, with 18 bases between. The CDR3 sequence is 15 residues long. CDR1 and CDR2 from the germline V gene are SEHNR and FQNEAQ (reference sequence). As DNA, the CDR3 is TGTGCCAGCAGCTTTGTAGGGGAAGGGCAGCGTGAGCAGTTCTTC. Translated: CASSFVGEGQREQFF.

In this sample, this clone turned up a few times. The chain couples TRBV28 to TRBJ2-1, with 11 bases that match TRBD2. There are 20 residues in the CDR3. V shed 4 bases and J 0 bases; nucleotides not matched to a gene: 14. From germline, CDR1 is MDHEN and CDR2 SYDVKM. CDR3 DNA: TGTGCCAGCAGTTCCCTATCCCAATTTACTAGCGGGAGCTCCTACAATGAGCAGTTCTTC. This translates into CASSSLSQFTSGSSYNEQFF. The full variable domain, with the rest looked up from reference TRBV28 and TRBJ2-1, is DVKVTQSSRYLVKRTGEKVFLECVQDMDHENMFWYRQDPGLGLRLIYFSYDVKMKEKGDIPEGYSVSREKKERFSLILESASTNQTSMYLCASSSLSQFTSGSSYNEQFFGPGTRLTVL.

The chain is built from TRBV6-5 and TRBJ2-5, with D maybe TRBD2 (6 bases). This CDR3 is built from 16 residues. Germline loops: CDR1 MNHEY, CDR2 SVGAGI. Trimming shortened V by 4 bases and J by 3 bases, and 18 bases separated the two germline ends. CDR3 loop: CASSWGTEGKKETQYF. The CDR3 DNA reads TGTGCCAGCAGTTGGGGGACGGAGGGCAAGAAAGAGACCCAGTACTTC.

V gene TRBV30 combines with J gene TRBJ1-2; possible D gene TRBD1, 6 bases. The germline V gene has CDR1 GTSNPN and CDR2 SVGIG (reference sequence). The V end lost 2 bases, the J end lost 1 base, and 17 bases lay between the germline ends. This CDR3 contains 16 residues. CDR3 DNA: TGTGCCTGGAGTCCTCCGGGGGGCGCAGTTAACTATGGCTACACCTTC. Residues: CAWSPPGGAVNYGYTF.

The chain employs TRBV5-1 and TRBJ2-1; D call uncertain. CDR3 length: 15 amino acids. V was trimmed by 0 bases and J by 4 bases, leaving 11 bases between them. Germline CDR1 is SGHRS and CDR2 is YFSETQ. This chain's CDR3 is CASSLGSTSYNEQFF. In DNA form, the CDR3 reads TGCGCCAGCAGCTTGGGGTCAACGAGTTACAATGAGCAGTTCTTC.

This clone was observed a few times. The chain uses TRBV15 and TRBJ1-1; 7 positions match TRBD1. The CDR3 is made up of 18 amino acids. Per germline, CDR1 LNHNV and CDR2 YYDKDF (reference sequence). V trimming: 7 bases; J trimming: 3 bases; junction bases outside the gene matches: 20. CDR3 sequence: CATNQDRALNMGDTEAFF. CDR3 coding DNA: TGTGCCACCAACCAAGACAGGGCGCTAAACATGGGGGACACTGAAGCTTTCTTT.

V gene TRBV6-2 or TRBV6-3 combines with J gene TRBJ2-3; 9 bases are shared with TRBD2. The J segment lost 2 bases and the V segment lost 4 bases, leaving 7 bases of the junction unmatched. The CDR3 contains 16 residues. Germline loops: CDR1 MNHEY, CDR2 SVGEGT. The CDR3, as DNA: TGTGCCAGCAGTTCTCCTCTAGCGGGACACACAGATACGCAGTATTTT. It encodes CASSSPLAGHTDTQYF.

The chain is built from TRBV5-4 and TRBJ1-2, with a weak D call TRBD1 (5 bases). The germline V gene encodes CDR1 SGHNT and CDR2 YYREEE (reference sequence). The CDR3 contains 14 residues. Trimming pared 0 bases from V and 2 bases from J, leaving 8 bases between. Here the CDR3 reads CASSLAGQNYGYTF. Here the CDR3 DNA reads TGTGCCAGCAGCTTGGCAGGGCAAAACTATGGCTACACCTTC.

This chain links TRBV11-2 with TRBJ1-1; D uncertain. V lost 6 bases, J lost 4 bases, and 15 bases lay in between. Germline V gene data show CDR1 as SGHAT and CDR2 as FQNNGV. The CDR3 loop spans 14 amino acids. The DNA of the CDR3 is TGTGCCAGCAGTCAAACAGCCCCGTTCACTGAAGCTTTCTTT. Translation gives CASSQTAPFTEAFF.

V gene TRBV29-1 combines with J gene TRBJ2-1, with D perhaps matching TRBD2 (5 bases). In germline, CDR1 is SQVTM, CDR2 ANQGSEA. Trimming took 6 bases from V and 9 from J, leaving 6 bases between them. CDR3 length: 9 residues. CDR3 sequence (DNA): TGCAGCGTGGAGGTTGAGCAGTTCTTC. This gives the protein CSVEVEQFF.

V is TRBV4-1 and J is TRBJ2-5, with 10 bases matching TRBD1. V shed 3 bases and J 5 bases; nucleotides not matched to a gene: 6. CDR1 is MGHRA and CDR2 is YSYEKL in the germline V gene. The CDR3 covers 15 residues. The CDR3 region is CASSQPGQGMETQYF. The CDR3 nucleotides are TGCGCCAGCAGCCAGCCGGGACAGGGGATGGAGACCCAGTACTTC.

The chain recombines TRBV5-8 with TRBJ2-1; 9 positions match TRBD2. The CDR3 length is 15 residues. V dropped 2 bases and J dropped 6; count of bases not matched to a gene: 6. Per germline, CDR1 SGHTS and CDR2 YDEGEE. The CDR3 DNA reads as TGTGCCAGCAGCTTCATAGCGGGAGTCGGCAATGAGCAGTTCTTC. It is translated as CASSFIAGVGNEQFF.

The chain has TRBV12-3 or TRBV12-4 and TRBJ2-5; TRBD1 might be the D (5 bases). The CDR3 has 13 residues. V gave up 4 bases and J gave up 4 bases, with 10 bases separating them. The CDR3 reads CASSSAGSETQYF. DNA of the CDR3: TGTGCCAGCAGTTCTGCAGGGTCAGAGACCCAGTACTTC.

CDR3 sequence (DNA): TGTGCCAGCAGTTCTCTGGGGGAGGGCTCTGGAAACACCATATATTTT. This gives the protein CASSSLGEGSGNTIYF. J is TRBJ1-3 and V is TRBV28; perhaps TRBD1 as D (5 bases). This CDR3 is built from 16 residues. Trimming left V 4 bases short and J 0 bases short, with 13 bases between. The V gene's germline CDR1 is MDHEN and CDR2 SYDVKM.

The CDR3 spells CASSGVTGGAETQYF. CDR3 DNA: TGTGCCAGCAGTGGCGTCACAGGGGGCGCGGAGACCCAGTACTTC. The chain couples TRBV6-6 to TRBJ2-5; 9 nucleotides agree with TRBD1. Germline CDR1 is MNHNY and CDR2 is SVGAGI (reference sequence). The V and J ends lost 5 bases and 5 bases, in that order; junction bases with no gene match: 9. This CDR3 region has 15 residues.

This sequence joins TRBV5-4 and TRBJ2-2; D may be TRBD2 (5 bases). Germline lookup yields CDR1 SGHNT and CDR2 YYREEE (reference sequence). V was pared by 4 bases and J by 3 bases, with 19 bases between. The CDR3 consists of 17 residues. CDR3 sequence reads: CASSKKFPGRDTGELFF. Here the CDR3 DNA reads TGTGCCAGCAGCAAAAAATTTCCGGGAAGGGACACCGGGGAGCTGTTTTTT.

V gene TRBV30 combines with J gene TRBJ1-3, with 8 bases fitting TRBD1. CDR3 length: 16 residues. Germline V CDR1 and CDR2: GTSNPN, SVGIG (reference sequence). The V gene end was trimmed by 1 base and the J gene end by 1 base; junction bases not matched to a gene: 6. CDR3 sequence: CAWSAGQGQSGNTIYF. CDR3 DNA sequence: TGTGCCTGGAGTGCAGGACAGGGTCAATCTGGAAACACCATATATTTT.

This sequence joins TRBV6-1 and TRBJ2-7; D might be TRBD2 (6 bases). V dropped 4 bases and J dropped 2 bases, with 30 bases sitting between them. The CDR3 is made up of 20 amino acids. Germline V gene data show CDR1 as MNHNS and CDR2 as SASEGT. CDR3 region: CASSAIGGRVPTSRAYEQYF. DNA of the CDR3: TGTGCCAGCAGTGCCATCGGGGGTAGGGTTCCAACGTCAAGGGCCTACGAGCAGTACTTC.

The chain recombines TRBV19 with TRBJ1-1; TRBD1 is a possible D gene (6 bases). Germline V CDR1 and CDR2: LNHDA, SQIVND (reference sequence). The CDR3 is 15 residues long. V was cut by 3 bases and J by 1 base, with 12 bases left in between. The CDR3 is CASSIGGGRNTEAFF. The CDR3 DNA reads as TGTGCCAGTAGTATTGGGGGCGGCCGGAACACTGAAGCTTTCTTT.

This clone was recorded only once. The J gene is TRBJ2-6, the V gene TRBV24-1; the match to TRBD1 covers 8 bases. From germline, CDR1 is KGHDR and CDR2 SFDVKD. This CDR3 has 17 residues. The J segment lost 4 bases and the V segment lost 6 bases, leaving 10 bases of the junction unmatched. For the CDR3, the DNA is TGTGCCACCAGTCCCGGGACAGGTTTAGTCGGGGCCAACGTCCTGACTTTC. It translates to CATSPGTGLVGANVLTF.

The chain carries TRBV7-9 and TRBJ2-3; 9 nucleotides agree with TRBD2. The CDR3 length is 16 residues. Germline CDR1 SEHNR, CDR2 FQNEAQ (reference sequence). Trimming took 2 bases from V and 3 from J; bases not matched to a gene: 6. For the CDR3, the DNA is TGTGCCAGCAGCTTAATGGTGAGCGGGAGGACAGATACGCAGTATTTT. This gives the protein CASSLMVSGRTDTQYF.

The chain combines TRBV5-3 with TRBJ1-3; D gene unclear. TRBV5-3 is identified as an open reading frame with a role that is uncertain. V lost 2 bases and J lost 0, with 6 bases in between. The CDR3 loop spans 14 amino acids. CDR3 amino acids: CARSLLRSGNTIYF. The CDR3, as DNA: TGTGCCAGAAGCTTATTGCGCTCTGGAAACACCATATATTTT.

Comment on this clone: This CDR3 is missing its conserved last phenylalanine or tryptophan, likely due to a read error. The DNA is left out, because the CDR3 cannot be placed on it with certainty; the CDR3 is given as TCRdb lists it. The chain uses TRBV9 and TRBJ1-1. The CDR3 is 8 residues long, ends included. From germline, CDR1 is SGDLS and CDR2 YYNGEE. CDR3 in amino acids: CASRAGRG.

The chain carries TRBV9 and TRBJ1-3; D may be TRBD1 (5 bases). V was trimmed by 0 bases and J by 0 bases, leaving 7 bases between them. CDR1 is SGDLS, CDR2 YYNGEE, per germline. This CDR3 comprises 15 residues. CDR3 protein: CASSVEGSSGNTIYF. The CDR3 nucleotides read TGTGCCAGCAGCGTAGAGGGGTCCTCTGGAAACACCATATATTTT.

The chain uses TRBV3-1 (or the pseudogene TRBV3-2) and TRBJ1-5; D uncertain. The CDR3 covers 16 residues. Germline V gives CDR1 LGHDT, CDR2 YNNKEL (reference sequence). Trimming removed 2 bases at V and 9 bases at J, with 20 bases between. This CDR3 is CASSQSLVVGRGPQHF. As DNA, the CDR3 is TGTGCCAGCAGCCAAAGTCTTGTTGTAGGTCGCGGGCCCCAGCATTTT.

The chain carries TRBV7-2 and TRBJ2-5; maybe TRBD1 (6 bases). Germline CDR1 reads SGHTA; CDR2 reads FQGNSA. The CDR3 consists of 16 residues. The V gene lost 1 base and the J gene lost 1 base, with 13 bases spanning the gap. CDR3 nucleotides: TGTGCCAGCAGCTTAGGACAGGAATTAATCCAAGAGACCCAGTACTTC. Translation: CASSLGQELIQETQYF.

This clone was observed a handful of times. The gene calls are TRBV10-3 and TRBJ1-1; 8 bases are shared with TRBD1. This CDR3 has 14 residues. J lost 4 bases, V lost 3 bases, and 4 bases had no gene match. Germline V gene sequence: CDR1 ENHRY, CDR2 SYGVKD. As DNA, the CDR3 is TGTGCCATCAGTGAAACAGGGGGAGGCACTGAAGCTTTCTTT. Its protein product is CAISETGGGTEAFF.

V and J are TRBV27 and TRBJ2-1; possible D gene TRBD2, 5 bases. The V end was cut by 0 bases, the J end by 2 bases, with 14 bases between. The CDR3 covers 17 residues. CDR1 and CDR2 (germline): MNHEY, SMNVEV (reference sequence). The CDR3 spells CASSLSGQAAPYNEQFF. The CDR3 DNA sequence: TGTGCCAGCAGTTTATCCGGGCAAGCGGCTCCCTACAATGAGCAGTTCTTC.

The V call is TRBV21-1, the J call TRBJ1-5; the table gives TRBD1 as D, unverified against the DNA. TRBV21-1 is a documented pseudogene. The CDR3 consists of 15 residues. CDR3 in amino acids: CASSKGAGQCQPQHF. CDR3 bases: TGTGCCAGCAGCAAAGGGGCGGGACAGTGTCAGCCCCAGCATTTT.

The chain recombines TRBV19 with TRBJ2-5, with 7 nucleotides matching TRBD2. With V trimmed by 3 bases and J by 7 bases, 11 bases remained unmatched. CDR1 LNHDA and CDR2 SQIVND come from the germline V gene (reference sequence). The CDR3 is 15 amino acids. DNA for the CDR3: TGTGCCAGTAGTATTTGGCAGGGAGGGGAGTCGACCCAGTACTTC. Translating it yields CASSIWQGGESTQYF.

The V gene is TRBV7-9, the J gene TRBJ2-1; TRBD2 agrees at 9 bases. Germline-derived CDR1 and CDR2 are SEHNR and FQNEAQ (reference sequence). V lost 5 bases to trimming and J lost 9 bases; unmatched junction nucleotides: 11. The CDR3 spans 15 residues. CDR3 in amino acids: CASSPSGRKRSEQFF. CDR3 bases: TGTGCCAGCAGCCCAAGCGGGAGGAAGCGGAGTGAGCAGTTCTTC. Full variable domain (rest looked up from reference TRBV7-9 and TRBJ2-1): DTGVSQNPRHKITKRGQNVTFRCDPISEHNRLYWYRQTLGQGPEFLTYFQNEAQLEKSRLLSDRFSAERPKGSFSTLEIQRTEQGDSAMYLCASSPSGRKRSEQFFGPGTRLTVL.